Listed here is a single TCR beta chain. The data stem from a study of OX40 agonist ivuxolimab in advanced cancers. CDR3 length equals 11 residues. The ends lost 3 bases at V and 10 bases at J; junction bases unmatched: 5. CDR1 GTSNPN and CDR2 SVGIG come from the germline V gene (reference sequence). Some clones are missing from TCRdb's copy, which holds only in-frame ones; the method was immunoSEQ multiplex PCR. The sample contains under 60,000 clones, 85% to 95% of which appear only once. The chain has TRBV30 and TRBJ1-1; TRBD1 matches 7 bases. This clonotype was sampled from an adult with an advanced solid tumor such as melanoma, head and neck, liver or kidney cancer. Material: CD4+ or CD8+ T cells sorted from blood, obtained in a trial of the OX40 agonist ivuxolimab. CDR3 amino acids: CAWSPGGPAFF. CDR3 nucleotide sequence: TGTGCCTGGAGCCCAGGGGGGCCAGCTTTCTTT.